This T cell receptor beta chain emerged from a study of T cell responses to AZD1222 COVID-19 vaccine. Here immunoSEQ multiplex PCR was the method, and the copy in TCRdb shows in-frame clones only, minus some. The table shows about 97,000 clones, with approximately 90% occurring only once. Germline CDR1 and CDR2: SGDLS and YYNGEE. Trimming shortened V by 0 bases and J by 2 bases, and 9 bases separated the two germline ends. This CDR3 comprises 15 residues. This receptor was identified in an adult in good health. The specimen was peripheral blood, collected on day 0 of AZD1222 vaccination. This chain connects TRBV9 to TRBJ2-1; weak D call: TRBD1 (6 bases). The DNA for the CDR3 is TGTGCCAGCAGCGTAGGGGGGCTGGCCTACAATGAGCAGTTCTTC. Amino acid sequence: CASSVGGLAYNEQFF.